The rows below give T cell receptor beta chains drawn from one sample of a study of blood T cell repertoires in COVID-19. Clones were read by immunoSEQ multiplex PCR, and TCRdb kept only the in-frame ones, dropping some. The sample holds about 220,000 clones, over 65% seen once. What was sequenced was PBMCs or T cells enriched from blood (not recorded which). All receptors derive from a woman aged 55-70 years who had recovered from COVID-19. CDR3s include the opening cysteine and the closing phenylalanine or tryptophan. D genes are given only for firm matches.

v_gene	d_gene	len	CDR3aa
TRBV18	-	17	CASSPRFVGDSNQPQHF
TRBV5-1	-	12	CASSSDSYEQYF
TRBV15	-	14	CATSSDNSNQPQHF
TRBV29-1	TRBD1	12	CSVVQGAREQYF
TRBV19	TRBD2	15	CASSSTSGDSDTQYF
TRBV19	-	15	CASSISSVTNYGYTF
TRBV11-2	-	14	CASSLIQRVYEQYF
TRBV3-1/TRBV3-2	TRBD1	16	CASSQDVGQGNQPQHF
TRBV11-2	TRBD1	17	CASSFLDRGSYNSPLHF
TRBV5-4	-	14	CASSLDRSNQPQHF
TRBV4-3	TRBD2	20	CASSQGGASGGRSGANVLTF
TRBV6-5	TRBD2	12	CASSRAGDIKFF
TRBV19	TRBD1	13	CASNPTGGLAQYF
TRBV30	TRBD1	13	CAWSEHQGGGYTF
TRBV5-1	TRBD1	14	CASSFDRVGNEQFF
TRBV6-1	-	15	CASSEAAGSNYGYTF
TRBV30	TRBD1	11	CAWSVRDRVFF
TRBV6-2/TRBV6-3	TRBD1	13	CASSNTGGNGYTF
TRBV27	-	18	CASSFNYRGGEYNSPLHF
TRBV24-1	TRBD2	13	CATSARGVNTQYF
TRBV7-9	-	15	CASSRFGGGYLSAFF
TRBV7-9	-	14	CASSSGYLNTEAFF
TRBV12-3/TRBV12-4	-	12	CASSYSNYGYTF
TRBV29-1	-	14	CSVVRGFSYNEQFF
TRBV19	TRBD2	14	CASSLAGGLGEQFF
TRBV7-9	TRBD1	16	CASSSETGVRYYGYTF
TRBV7-9	TRBD2	19	CASSSLPPTSGSTSYEQYF
TRBV21-1	-	14	CASSNGDSAYEQYF
TRBV7-2	-	19	CASSLVRAGSDRAKNIQYF